This TCR beta chain is drawn from a study of T cell responses to AZD1222 COVID-19 vaccine. Study observations and caveats: Along spike, vaccine-associated CD4 TCRs were found throughout, with dominance at 160-218 and 743-854. Receipt of two AZD1222 doses was followed by a rise in Spike-specific TCR breadth and depth. It should be noted that donors were predominantly white British and more often female, and clonal diversity was possibly underestimated.

Germline V gives CDR1 MDHEN, CDR2 SYDVKM. Trimming cost V 3 bases and J 1 base, with 12 bases left between them. The CDR3 contains 15 residues. Sequencing was performed with immunoSEQ multiplex PCR; in TCRdb, only in-frame clones are kept and a portion is missing. The sample has about 100,000 clones, roughly 84% seen once. Concerning this clone: Its antigen is undetermined.

The specimen comprised peripheral blood, sampled on day 0 of AZD1222 vaccination. The rearrangement links TRBV28 to TRBJ2-5; D may be TRBD1 (5 bases). The sequence derives from an adult in good health. CDR3 sequence: CASSFFQQVQETQYF. CDR3 nucleotides: TGTGCCAGCAGTTTCTTTCAACAGGTCCAAGAGACCCAGTACTTC. The variable domain in full, completed from reference TRBV28 and TRBJ2-5, reads DVKVTQSSRYLVKRTGEKVFLECVQDMDHENMFWYRQDPGLGLRLIYFSYDVKMKEKGDIPEGYSVSREKKERFSLILESASTNQTSMYLCASSFFQQVQETQYFGPGTRLLVL.